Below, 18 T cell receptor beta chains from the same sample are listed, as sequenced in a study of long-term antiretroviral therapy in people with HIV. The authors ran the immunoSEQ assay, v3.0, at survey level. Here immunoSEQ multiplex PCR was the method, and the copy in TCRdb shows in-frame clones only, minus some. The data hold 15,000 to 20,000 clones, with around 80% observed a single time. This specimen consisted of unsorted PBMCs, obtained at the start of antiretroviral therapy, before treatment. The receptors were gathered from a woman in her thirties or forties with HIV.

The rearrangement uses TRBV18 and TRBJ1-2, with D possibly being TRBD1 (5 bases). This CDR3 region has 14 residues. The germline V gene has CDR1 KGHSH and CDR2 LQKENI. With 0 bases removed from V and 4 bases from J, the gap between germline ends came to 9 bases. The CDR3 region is CASSPPFGAYGYTF. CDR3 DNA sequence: TGTGCCAGCTCACCACCGTTTGGGGCCTATGGCTACACCTTC.

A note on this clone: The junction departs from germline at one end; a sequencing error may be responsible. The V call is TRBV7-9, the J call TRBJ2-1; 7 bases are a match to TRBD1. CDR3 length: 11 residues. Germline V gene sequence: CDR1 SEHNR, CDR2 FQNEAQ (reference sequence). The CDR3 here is CASSYEPGQIF. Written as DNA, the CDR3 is TGTGCCAGCAGCTACGAGCCGGGACAGATCTTC. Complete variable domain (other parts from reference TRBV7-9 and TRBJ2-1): DTGVSQNPRHKITKRGQNVTFRCDPISEHNRLYWYRQTLGQGPEFLTYFQNEAQLEKSRLLSDRFSAERPKGSFSTLEIQRTEQGDSAMYLCASSYEPGQIFGPGTRLTVL.

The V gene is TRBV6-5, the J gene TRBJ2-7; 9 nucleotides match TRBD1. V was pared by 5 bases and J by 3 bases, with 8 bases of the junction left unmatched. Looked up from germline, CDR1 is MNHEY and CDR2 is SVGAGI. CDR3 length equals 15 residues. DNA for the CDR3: TGTGCCAGCAGTAGATCGGGACAGGGTATCTACGAGCAGTACTTC. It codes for CASSRSGQGIYEQYF.

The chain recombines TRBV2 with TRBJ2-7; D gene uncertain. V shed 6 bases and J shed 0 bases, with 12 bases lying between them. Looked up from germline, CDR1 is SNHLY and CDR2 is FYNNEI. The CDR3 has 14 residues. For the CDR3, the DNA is TGTGCCAGCAGGGCCAGGATAAGCTCCTACGAGCAGTACTTC. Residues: CASRARISSYEQYF.

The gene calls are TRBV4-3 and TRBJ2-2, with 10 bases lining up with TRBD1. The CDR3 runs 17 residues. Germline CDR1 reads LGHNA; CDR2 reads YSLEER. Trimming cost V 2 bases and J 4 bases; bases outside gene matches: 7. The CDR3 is CASSQRTGGRGTGELFF. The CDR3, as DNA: TGCGCCAGCAGCCAAAGGACAGGGGGAAGAGGCACCGGGGAGCTGTTTTTT.

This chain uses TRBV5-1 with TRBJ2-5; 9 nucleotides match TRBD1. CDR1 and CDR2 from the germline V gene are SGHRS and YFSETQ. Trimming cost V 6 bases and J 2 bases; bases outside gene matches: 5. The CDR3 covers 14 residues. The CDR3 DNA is TGCGCCAGCACCCTAGACAGGGGGCAAGAGACCCAGTACTTC. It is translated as CASTLDRGQETQYF.

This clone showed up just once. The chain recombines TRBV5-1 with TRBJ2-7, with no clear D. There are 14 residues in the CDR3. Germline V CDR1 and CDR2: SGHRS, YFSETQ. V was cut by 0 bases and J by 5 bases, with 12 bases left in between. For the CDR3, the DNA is TGCGCCAGCAGCTTGGGGCTGGGTGAGCACGAGCAGTACTTC. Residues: CASSLGLGEHEQYF.

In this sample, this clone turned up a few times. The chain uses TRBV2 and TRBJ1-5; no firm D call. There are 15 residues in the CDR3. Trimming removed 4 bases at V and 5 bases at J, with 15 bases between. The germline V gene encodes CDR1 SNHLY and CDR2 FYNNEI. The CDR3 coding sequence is TGTGCCAGCAGTGTGTCCGTAAGGGCCGATCAGCCCCAGCATTTT. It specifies CASSVSVRADQPQHF. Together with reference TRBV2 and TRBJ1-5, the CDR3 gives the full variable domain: EPEVTQTPSHQVTQMGQEVILRCVPISNHLYFYWYRQILGQKVEFLVSFYNNEISEKSEIFDDQFSVERPDGSNFTLKIRSTKLEDSAMYFCASSVSVRADQPQHFGDGTRLSIL.

CDR3 loop: CASARATTDTQYF. The CDR3 DNA sequence: TGTGCCAGCGCCCGGGCCACAACAGATACGCAGTATTTT. The chain joins TRBV25-1 to TRBJ2-3; D gene unclear. The germline V gene has CDR1 MGHDK and CDR2 SYGVNS. The V and J ends lost 8 bases and 3 bases respectively, with 12 bases between them. This CDR3 region has 13 residues.

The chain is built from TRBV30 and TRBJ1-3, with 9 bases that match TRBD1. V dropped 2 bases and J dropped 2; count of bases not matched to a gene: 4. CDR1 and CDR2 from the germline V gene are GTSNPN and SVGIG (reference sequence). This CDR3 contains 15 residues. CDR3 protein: CAWSKTGGAGNTIYF. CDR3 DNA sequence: TGTGCCTGGAGTAAAACAGGGGGCGCTGGAAACACCATATATTTT.

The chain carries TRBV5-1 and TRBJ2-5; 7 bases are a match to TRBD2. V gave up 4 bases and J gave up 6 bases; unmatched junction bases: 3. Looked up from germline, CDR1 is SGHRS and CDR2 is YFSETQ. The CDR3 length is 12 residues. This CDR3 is CASSPTSKTQYF. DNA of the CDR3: TGCGCCAGCAGCCCGACTAGCAAGACCCAGTACTTC.

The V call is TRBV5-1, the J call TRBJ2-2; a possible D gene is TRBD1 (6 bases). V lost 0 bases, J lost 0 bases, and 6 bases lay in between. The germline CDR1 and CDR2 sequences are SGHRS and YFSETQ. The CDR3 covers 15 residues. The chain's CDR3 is CASSLGTANTGELFF. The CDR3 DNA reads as TGCGCCAGCAGCTTGGGGACAGCGAACACCGGGGAGCTGTTTTTT.

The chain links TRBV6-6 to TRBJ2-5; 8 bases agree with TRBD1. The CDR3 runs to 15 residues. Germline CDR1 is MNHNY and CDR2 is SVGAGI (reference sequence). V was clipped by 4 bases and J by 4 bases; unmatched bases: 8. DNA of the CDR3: TGTGCCAGCAGTTTCACAACAGGGGGGAGAGAGACCCAGTACTTC. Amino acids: CASSFTTGGRETQYF.

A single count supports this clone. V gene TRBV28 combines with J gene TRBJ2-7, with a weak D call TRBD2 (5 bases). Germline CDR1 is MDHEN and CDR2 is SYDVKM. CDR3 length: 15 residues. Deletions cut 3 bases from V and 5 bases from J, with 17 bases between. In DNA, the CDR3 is TGTGCCAGCAGTTTTATCCGGGAACTAGGGAACGAGCAGTACTTC. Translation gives CASSFIRELGNEQYF.

In DNA form, the CDR3 reads TGTGCCAGCAGGTCCAAAGGGGTCACCGGGGAGCTGTTTTTT. Translated, it gives CASRSKGVTGELFF. The chain uses TRBV7-3 and TRBJ2-2; perhaps TRBD1 as D (5 bases). The CDR3 totals 14 residues. The germline V gene encodes CDR1 SGHTA and CDR2 FQGTGA. V was clipped by 6 bases and J by 4 bases, with 12 bases between them.

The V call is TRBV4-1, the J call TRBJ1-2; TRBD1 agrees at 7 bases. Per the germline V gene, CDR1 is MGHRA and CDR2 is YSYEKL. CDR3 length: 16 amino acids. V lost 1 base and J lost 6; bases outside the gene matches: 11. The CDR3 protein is CASSQVGGGGSHGYTF. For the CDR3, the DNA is TGCGCCAGCAGCCAAGTCGGAGGGGGCGGCTCCCATGGCTACACCTTC.

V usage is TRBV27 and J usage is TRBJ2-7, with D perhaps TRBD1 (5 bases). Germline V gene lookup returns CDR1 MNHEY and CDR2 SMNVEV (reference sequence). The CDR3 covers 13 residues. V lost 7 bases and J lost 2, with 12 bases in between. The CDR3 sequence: CASTSTVTYEQYF. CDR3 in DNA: TGTGCCAGCACATCGACAGTTACCTACGAGCAGTACTTC.

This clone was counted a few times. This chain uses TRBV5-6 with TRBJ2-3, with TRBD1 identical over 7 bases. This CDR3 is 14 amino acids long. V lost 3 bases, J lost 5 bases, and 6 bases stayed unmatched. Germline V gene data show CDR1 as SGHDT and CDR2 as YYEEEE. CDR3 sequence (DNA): TGTGCCAGCAGCTCAACAGGGGCTGTAGATACGCAGTATTTT. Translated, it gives CASSSTGAVDTQYF.